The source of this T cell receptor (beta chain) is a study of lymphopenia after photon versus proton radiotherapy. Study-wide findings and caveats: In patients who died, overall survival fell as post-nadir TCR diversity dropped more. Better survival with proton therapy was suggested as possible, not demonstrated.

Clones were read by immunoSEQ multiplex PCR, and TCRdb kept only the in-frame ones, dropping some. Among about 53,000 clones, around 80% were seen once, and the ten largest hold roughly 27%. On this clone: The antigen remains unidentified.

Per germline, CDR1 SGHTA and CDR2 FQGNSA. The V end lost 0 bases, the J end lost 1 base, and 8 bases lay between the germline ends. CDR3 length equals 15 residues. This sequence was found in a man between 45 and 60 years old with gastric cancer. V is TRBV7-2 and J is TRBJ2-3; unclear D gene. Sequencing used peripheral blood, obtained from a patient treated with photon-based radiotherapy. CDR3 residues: CASSLAVAGTDTQYF. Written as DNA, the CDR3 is TGTGCCAGCAGCTTAGCCGTAGCCGGCACAGATACGCAGTATTTT.